The rows below give T cell receptor beta chains drawn from one sample of a study of blood T cell repertoires in COVID-19. TCRdb's copy holds only in-frame clones and misses some; the assay was immunoSEQ multiplex PCR. There are tens of thousands of clones in the sample; 79% occur only once, and around a third lies in the top ten. Source material: peripheral blood. All receptors come from an elderly woman with acute or convalescent COVID-19. Both conserved end residues are part of each CDR3. D genes are given only for firm matches. Rows give clone size only sometimes, using once, few, many, or a class for an expanded clone.

- | - | TRBJ2-2 | TRBV12-3/TRBV12-4 | CASSLRNTGELFF | TGTGCCAGCAGCCTACGGAACACCGGGGAGCTGTTTTTT
- | - | TRBJ2-3 | TRBV11-3 | CASSPQGADTQYF | TGTGCCAGCAGCCCCCAAGGGGCAGATACGCAGTATTTT
TRBD2 | - | TRBJ2-1 | TRBV19 | CASRHRDRWASGSNEQFF | TGTGCCAGTAGGCACCGGGACAGGTGGGCTAGCGGGAGTAATGAGCAGTTCTTC
- | - | TRBJ2-7 | TRBV21-1 | CASSKLASGRTYEQYF | TGTGCCAGCAGCAAATTGGCTAGCGGGCGAACCTACGAGCAGTACTTC
- | - | TRBJ1-1 | TRBV2 | CASSGLEGSTEAFF | TGTGCCAGCAGTGGGCTGGAGGGGAGCACTGAAGCTTTCTTT
TRBD1 | - | TRBJ1-6 | TRBV18 | CASSTDREISPLHF | TGTGCCAGCTCAACGGACAGGGAAATCTCACCCCTCCACTTT
- | - | TRBJ1-5 | TRBV5-6 | CASSLSGNQPQHF | TGTGCCAGCAGCCTTTCGGGTAATCAGCCCCAGCATTTT
TRBD1 | - | TRBJ1-5 | TRBV7-9 | CASSLGQGNQPQHF | TGTGCCAGCAGCCTCGGACAGGGCAATCAGCCCCAGCATTTT
- | few | TRBJ2-7 | TRBV10-3 | CATQGTSSYEQYF | TGTGCCACCCAGGGGACAAGCTCCTACGAGCAGTACTTC
TRBD2 | - | TRBJ2-1 | TRBV11-2 | CASSLEAGLAPIYNEQFF | TGTGCCAGCAGCTTAGAAGCTGGACTAGCTCCAATCTACAATGAGCAGTTCTTC
TRBD2 | once | TRBJ2-7 | TRBV6-5 | CASRNERGSSYEQYF | TGTGCCAGCAGAAACGAGCGGGGGAGTAGCTACGAGCAGTACTTC